This TCR beta chain is drawn from a study of metastatic and nonmetastatic thyroid tumors. Study-wide points: Malignant tumors reportedly showed significantly higher TCR beta diversity than benign nodules in both blood and tumor.

Patients underwent thyroid surgery, and none had received any treatment before it. This clone was found many times. Its antigen is undetermined. Via MiXCR, TCRdb re-called the PCR reads. This sample has around 45,000 clones; 3% to 3.5% occur once, and the top ten carry 10%. The sample consisted of blood. This clonotype was obtained from a female donor with papillary thyroid cancer or a benign thyroid nodule (not recorded which). Some clones in this sample may be carry-over from other donors' samples.

CDR3 in amino acids: CASSQAGTEAFF. CDR3 nucleotide sequence: TGTGCCAGCAGCCAAGCCGGAACTGAAGCTTTCTTT. This sequence joins TRBV3-1 and TRBJ1-1; D is uncertain. Germline V gives CDR1 LGHDT, CDR2 YNNKEL (reference sequence). Trimming cost V 1 base and J 5 bases, with 5 bases left between them. The length of the CDR3 is 12 residues.